The present entry profiles one TCR beta chain with its context. Its antigen remains unknown. CDR3 length: 15 residues. Looked up from germline, CDR1 is SEHNR and CDR2 is FQNEAQ (reference sequence). Trimming cost V 2 bases and J 5 bases, with 13 bases left between them. Sequencing of the DNA from cultured CD4+ T cells was carried out with the Oncomine TCR Beta short-read assay. TCRdb itself ran the PCR reads through MiXCR, one entry per CDR3 protein. The top ten clones hold 7.5% to 8.5% of a sample with some 12,000 distinct CDR3 sequences, about three fifths of them seen once. Treatment reported: approximately nine-day PBMC culture with coronavirus spike peptide pools or control peptides (ViraFEST assay). This entry comes from a study of vaccination and CD4 T cells after COVID-19. Study-wide background: Post-diagnosis, post-COVID samples were collected after a median roughly 100 days, ranging 35 to 161. The interval from dose two to post-vaccine sampling had a median of approximately 70 days, and it ranged from 14 to 241.

Study results and limitations: Sampling was limited to relatively few convalescent patients, with no early post-infection timepoints studied.

The chain couples TRBV7-9 to TRBJ1-5, with a possible D match to TRBD1 (5 bases). This TCR derives from a human donor who had recovered from COVID-19. Sequencing was performed on CD4+ T cells from blood, cultured in vitro. The chain's CDR3 is CASSLTGSEDQPQHF. The DNA of the CDR3 is TGTGCCAGCAGCTTAACAGGTAGCGAGGATCAGCCCCAGCATTTT. Based on the CDR3 plus reference TRBV7-9 and TRBJ1-5, the full variable domain is DTGVSQNPRHKITKRGQNVTFRCDPISEHNRLYWYRQTLGQGPEFLTYFQNEAQLEKSRLLSDRFSAERPKGSFSTLEIQRTEQGDSAMYLCASSLTGSEDQPQHFGDGTRLSIL.